The subject of this entry is one T cell receptor (beta chain). These data belong to a study of identical twins. TCRdb re-analysed the 5' RACE reads in MiXCR, keeping a single row per CDR3 protein. The table shows 1.5 million to 2 million distinct CDR3 sequences, with under 35% occurring only once. The J segment lost 9 bases and the V segment lost 4 bases, leaving 10 bases of the junction unmatched. Germline V lookup: CDR1 DFQATT, CDR2 SNEGSKA (reference sequence). The CDR3 runs to 14 residues. The V and J genes are TRBV20-1 and TRBJ2-4; TRBD2 aligns across 9 bases. The sequence derives from a newborn girl in good health. Sequenced: cord blood. CDR3 region: CSANPSAGGGIQYF. The CDR3 region has the DNA TGCAGTGCTAACCCCTCAGCGGGGGGAGGCATTCAGTACTTC.